This record covers a single T cell receptor (beta chain). Its antigen remains undetermined. One base away there is no much larger clone; base qualities are not given. CDR1 is given as MGHRA and CDR2 as YSYEKL, both from the germline V gene. Trimming at the junction amounts to 0 bases on V and 8 bases on J, and the germline ends lie 16 bases apart. The CDR3 starts with the cysteine, ends with the phenylalanine, and has 16 residues. Kept here is only the CDR3 DNA, which spans 48 bases and is read in frame from base 1. The cohort consisted of hundreds of healthy bone marrow donors. All cohort members were sampled while nominally healthy, although unrecorded immune exposures were likely present. The donor was CMV seronegative and belonged to the group of around 400 seronegative cohort members. Each donor provided a peripheral blood sample, and peripheral blood mononuclear cells were used for TCR beta sequencing. The Qiagen DNeasy Blood Extraction Kit was used to extract genomic DNA from the blood cell samples.

Libraries were made using the immunoSEQ multiplex PCR assay. For the multiplex PCR, a mixture combining 60 forward primers for TCR Vbeta segments and 13 reverse primers for TCR Jbeta segments was used. The CDR3 region of rearranged TCR beta genes was amplified from genomic DNA with a multiplex PCR assay. Amplified TCR beta libraries were sequenced as 87-base-pair reads on the Illumina HiSeq System. Under the source paper's analysis protocol: A later analysis tallied tens of millions of unique TCR beta chains across the approximately 670 repertoires, and roughly 11 million of those chains were shared by two or more donors. To remove PCR and sequencing errors, raw reads were error-corrected and collapsed into unique sequences using a nearest-neighbor algorithm that merged closely related sequences. CDR3 sequences were aligned to IMGT reference sequences to assign V, D and J gene segments. For a sequence to be retained, a match of at least six nucleotides was required to both a V gene segment and a J gene segment. Rearrangements were called productive when the CDR3 lacked stop codons and stayed in frame with V and J; all others were non-productive. Following IMGT convention, CDR3 was defined as the stretch from the second conserved V-encoded cysteine up to the conserved J-encoded phenylalanine. In an earlier analysis of approximately 590 of the donors, sequences lacking an unambiguous match to a single V gene segment were excluded. An earlier analysis of 587 of the donors called V segments functional above 56.7% productive rearrangements and segregating when the between-donor standard deviation exceeded 5%. A statistical classification framework was built for diagnosing cytomegalovirus status from the catalog of TCR beta chain sequences. In a later analysis, V and J genes were assigned by comparing TCR nucleotide sequences against IMGT/GENE-DB human TR gene sequences. In a later analysis, CDR3 sequences and most-parsimonious VDJ recombination scenarios were assigned using the TCRdist pipeline. In a later analysis, each TCR beta chain was defined by its CDR3 amino acid sequence together with its V-gene family, and reads without a unique V-gene family were excluded. To address suspected cross-contamination and a sequencing artifact, a later analysis removed 550 to 750 highly shared, low-generation-probability nucleotide sequences. In a later analysis, a clonal expansion index for each public chain was calculated from normalized within-repertoire ranks of inferred template counts. A later analysis computed generation probabilities with a VDJ recombination model fitted to out-of-frame rearrangements, and checked the results against IGoR. A later analysis scored TCR-TCR, TCR-HLA and TCR-CMV co-occurrence with hypergeometric tests, applying a repertoire-size bias correction to TCR pairs. To estimate false discovery rates, a later analysis permuted the HLA or CMV assignments 20 times. In a later analysis, co-occurring TCRs were grouped using DBSCAN, and TCRdist sequence similarity was added for clustering within HLA-allele-positive subsets. Co-occurrence clustering excluded repertoires with fewer than 30,000 or more than 120,000 public chains, plus five with anomalous nucleotide sharing. TCRdb holds this immuneACCESS table with in-frame rearrangements only. Some clones are missing; in checked studies, unresolved V genes explain under half, and the rest has no known cause. V and J calls and clone size are given by that table; D and trimming were obtained from the DNA. This sample gives about 140,000 clones in total; about 76% of them show up just once. The top ten clonotypes cover over 3% of the sample.

This sample is drawn from a study of cytomegalovirus exposure and HLA in healthy donors (dated by TCRdb to between 2016 and 2019). General notes on the study: In an earlier analysis of under 750 of the donors, about 270 Gb of sequence data and 95 million to 130 million unique TCR beta sequences from roughly 180 million T cells were reported. Roughly 300 gigabases of sequencing data and approximately 84 million unique TCR sequences were included in an early release covering about 700 HLA-typed donors. Of the approximately 400 genotyped donors, 65% to 90% were placed in the genetic ancestry cluster associated with self-reported Caucasian donors. The study was designed to test whether signatures of past pathogen exposure could be identified by cataloging public T cell receptors. The study used immunosequencing to profile the T cell repertoires of around 600 subjects and linked those repertoires to cytomegalovirus serostatus. Along with the approximately 670-subject first cohort, a separate validation cohort of 120 different subjects was used. To predict cytomegalovirus infection status, the study combined high-throughput TCR immunosequencing, statistical association of individual TCRs with disease status, and machine learning. A later analysis re-analyzed previously published TCR beta repertoires from 666 donors and added high-resolution HLA genotyping to study TCR occurrence patterns. In the later analysis, no new phenotypic data were used to find candidate immune exposures; instead, reliance was placed on TCR beta sequences and their occurrence across donors. An earlier analysis of 587 of the donors used high-throughput TCR beta sequencing to judge whether each TCR beta V gene segment behaved as functional or pseudogenic. Donor age, sex, ethnicity and CMV serostatus were collected together with the repertoire data. Genome-wide SNP genotypes for about three fifths of the 666 donors were used in a later genetic analysis, which treated that subset as a discovery cohort. All discovery cohort repertoires had been generated using a single sequencing platform. HLA typing covered class I and class II loci at four-digit resolution. The number of donors typed differed by locus, with roughly 629-640 for A, B, C, DRB1 and DQB1, roughly 520 for DQA1, 600 to 610 for DPA1, and 450 to 480 for DPB1. Roughly 5 DR-DQ haplotypes were handled as single units for association and clustering because linkage in the cohort was strong. Among about 400 genotyped donors of the cohort, an average of about 220,000 unique TCR beta nucleotide sequences was sequenced per donor, of which about 19% were non-productive.

Overall study results and their limits: The study listed 150 to 200 TCR beta chains as associated with cytomegalovirus. Most TCR sequences were observed very rarely across donors, whereas some public TCRs were present in many individuals. Correlated functional status among segregating V segments might be attributable to linkage disequilibrium, but an unknown experimental factor could not be ruled out. The presence/absence analyses assumed that sequencing depth was roughly uniform across donors, and that assumption may not be true. The cohort was sequenced for TCR beta chains only, and without alpha or paired-chain data the features that could be detected were limited. According to the authors, the approach could potentially be generalized to other disease states and immunological phenotypes. At a false discovery rate of 0.05, a later analysis linked some 18,000 TCR beta sequences to specific HLA alleles. According to a later genetic analysis, donors in an Asian-associated ancestry cluster had fewer N-insertions in productive TCRs than the approximately 610-donor mean. Three of the identified cytomegalovirus-associated TCR beta chains were confirmed in vitro to be specific for cytomegalovirus antigens. A group of highly shared sequence variants was considered likely to be a technical artifact of the sequencing pipeline. In both the original and validation cohorts, the classifier was reported to diagnose cytomegalovirus status with high specificity and sensitivity. According to a later analysis, most CMV-associated TCR beta chains appeared to be HLA-restricted, and the HLA associations seemed to be driven largely by CMV exposure. In a later analysis, the rate of TCR association differed among HLA loci, with DRB1 alleles having the most associated TCRs and HLA-C alleles having the fewest. HLA typing was unavailable for some donors at each locus, so association tests used only the typed subset. In a later analysis, HLA-associated TCR beta chains were found to be more clonally expanded and to have lower generation probabilities than equally common non-associated chains. According to a later analysis, parvovirus B19, influenza, CMV and Epstein-Barr virus appeared linked to several top co-occurrence clusters. The earlier analysis of approximately 540 of the donors excluded 15 to 20 rarely observed V segments, including chromosome 9 orphons, because counts were too low. Assigning TCR associations to individual alleles was difficult when HLA alleles, especially DR and DQ, strongly co-occurred. An earlier analysis of around 600 of the donors showed that most TCR beta V segments appeared in productive rearrangements either about 90% or about 30% of the time, which broadly matched IMGT annotations. Some IMGT-functional V segments, including TRBV6-2 and TRBV6-3, could not be distinguished by the 87-base-pair reads and were therefore excluded. For the cohort, immune exposure information was limited to CMV serostatus. An association between a missense DCLRE1C variant and V-gene and J-gene trimming of TCR beta chains was found in a later genetic analysis and replicated in an independent cohort. A further reported finding was that TCR beta sequences accurately predicted the HLA-A and HLA-B alleles for most subjects in the first cohort.

The sequenced sample was PBMCs. Here the chain combines TRBV4-1 and TRBJ1-4; TRBD1 is possibly the D segment (5 matching bases). This receptor was identified in a female donor in good health and CMV-seronegative. The DNA is TGCGCCAGCAGCCAAGATCTGGGGGGAGGTTCGGAAAAACTGTTTTTT. Translated, it gives CASSQDLGGGSEKLFF.